Listed below are T cell receptor beta chains from one sample, sequenced in a study of cytomegalovirus exposure and HLA in healthy donors. Assay used: immunoSEQ multiplex PCR; TCRdb lists only in-frame clones, some missing. Of approximately 200,000 clones listed, under 90% are singletons. The sample taken for sequencing was PBMCs. These receptors originate from a boy aged 2-15 years in good health and CMV-seronegative. CDR3s include the opening cysteine and the closing phenylalanine or tryptophan. D genes are given only for firm matches. Not all rows give a size; the values are once, few, many and, for expanded clones, a class.

j_call d_call clone_size v_call cdr3_nt cdr3_aa
TRBJ2-1 . . TRBV5-1 TGCGCCAGCAACCGAGGGGGGGGAGAAGACAATGAGCAGTTCTTC CASNRGGGEDNEQFF
TRBJ2-1 . . TRBV19 TGTGCCAGTAGTATATCCCCCCGAGGCAGGGACAATGAGCAGTTCTTC CASSISPRGRDNEQFF
TRBJ2-3 . . TRBV2 TGTGCCAGTGGGGAGCGGGCTAGTACGCAGTATTTT CASGERASTQYF
TRBJ1-2 TRBD1 . TRBV23-1 TGCGCCAGCAGTCATCGAGACAGGGAGGTCCTGGGGGGCTACACCTTC CASSHRDREVLGGYTF
TRBJ1-1 . . TRBV12-5 TGTGCTAGTGGTGGTTGGGGCACAGTGAACACTGAAGCTTTCTTT CASGGWGTVNTEAFF
TRBJ2-7 . few TRBV11-2 TGTGCCAGCAGCTTAAGACGGGTAACCTACGAGCAGTACTTC CASSLRRVTYEQYF
TRBJ2-7 . . TRBV2 TGTGCCAGCCAGGGGACCTACGAGCAGTACTTC CASQGTYEQYF
TRBJ2-2 TRBD2 once TRBV5-1 TGCGCCAGCAGCTGGGGACTAGTGAGCACCGGGGAGCTGTTTTTT CASSWGLVSTGELFF
TRBJ1-1 . . TRBV14 TGTGCCAGCAGCCAACCCCCGGGGGGGGTAAACACTGAAGCTTTCTTT CASSQPPGGVNTEAFF
TRBJ2-3 . few TRBV20-1 TGCAGTGCTAAGTTCGGGGGTACGCAGTATTTT CSAKFGGTQYF
TRBJ2-3 TRBD1 . TRBV5-1 TGCGCCAGCAGCGTAACAGGGGTGGGCGGCACAGATACGCAGTATTTT CASSVTGVGGTDTQYF
TRBJ2-1 . few TRBV7-2 TGTGCCAGCAGCCCGACTTCGGGTGAGCAGTTCTTC CASSPTSGEQFF
TRBJ2-7 TRBD2 . TRBV2 TGTGCCAGCAGTGAACGGGTGGCTAGCGGGCCCTACGAGCAGTGCTTC CASSERVASGPYEQCF
TRBJ2-7 TRBD1 once TRBV29-1 TGCAGCGTTGGGGTGACAGGGTGGCCTACGGTCTACGAGCAGTACTTC CSVGVTGWPTVYEQYF
TRBJ2-5 . . TRBV28 TGTGCCAGCAGGCCTATGGCTGGGGAGGCCCAGTACTTC CASRPMAGEAQYF
TRBJ2-2 TRBD2 few TRBV5-4 TGTGCCAGCAGGACTAGCGGGATCACCGGGGAGCTGTTTTTT CASRTSGITGELFF
TRBJ2-1 . . TRBV21-1 TGTGCCAGCAACGAGACGACAGGTGGTTTGAATGAGCAGTTCTTC CASNETTGGLNEQFF
TRBJ2-3 TRBD2 . TRBV5-1 TGCGCCAGCAGCCCCCCGAGAGCGGGGGGGCCAGATACGCAGTATTTT CASSPPRAGGPDTQYF
TRBJ2-1 TRBD1 . TRBV25-1 TGTGCCAGCGGGCGACAGGGGGACTACAATGAGCAGTTCTTC CASGRQGDYNEQFF
TRBJ2-7 . few TRBV6-1 TGTGCCAGCAGGAGGACAGATATTTACGAGCAGTACTTC CASRRTDIYEQYF
TRBJ1-6 . . TRBV4-3 TGCGCCAGCAGCCAAGCCTATAAGGCCAGCGAAAATTCACCCCTCCACTTT CASSQAYKASENSPLHF
TRBJ2-5 . . TRBV29-1 TGCAGCGCAGGGACTCTCTACCAAGAGACCCAGTACTTC CSAGTLYQETQYF
TRBJ2-3 . . TRBV9 TGTGCCAGCAGCGTAGAGGCAGGTCTCGAATCAGATACGCAGTATTTT CASSVEAGLESDTQYF
TRBJ1-1 TRBD1 once TRBV7-9 TGTGCCAGCAGCTCGGGACAGGGGCGTGAAGCTTTCTTT CASSSGQGREAFF
TRBJ1-2 TRBD1 . TRBV2 TGTGCCAGCAGTGAAGGGGGGACAGTGGGCTCCTATGGCTACACCTTC CASSEGGTVGSYGYTF
TRBJ1-1 TRBD1 . TRBV6-5 TGTGCCAGCAGCCGCGGACAGGGGGCTTCTGAAGCTTTCTTT CASSRGQGASEAFF
TRBJ1-5 . . TRBV7-9 TGTGCCAGCAGCTTACAGGGGAATCAGCCCCAGCATTTT CASSLQGNQPQHF
TRBJ2-3 TRBD2 . TRBV11-2 TGTGCCAGCAGCGGAGCGGGGGGCCCAGATACGCAGTATTTT CASSGAGGPDTQYF
TRBJ1-2 . . TRBV21-1 TGTGCCAGCAGCAAAAGACCACATCAGCGGGGGCCGAACTATGGCTACACCTTC CASSKRPHQRGPNYGYTF
TRBJ1-2 . . TRBV6-5 TGTGCCAGCCGGTTAGCGGGTCCGGCGGGAGGCTACACCTTC CASRLAGPAGGYTF
TRBJ2-1 TRBD1 few TRBV7-7 TGTGCTAGCAGCTTGGGCCCGGGACAGCGATTTGAGCAGTTCTTC CASSLGPGQRFEQFF
TRBJ2-7 . . TRBV29-1 TGCAGCGTTGAATCCCGGGGTCAATCCTACGAGCAGTACTTC CSVESRGQSYEQYF
TRBJ2-4 TRBD1 . TRBV9 TGTGCCAGCAGCGTAGGTCGGGGACAGGGACTAGCCAAAAACATTCAGTACTTC CASSVGRGQGLAKNIQYF
TRBJ1-3 TRBD1 few TRBV4-3 TGCGCCAGCAGCGCGACGACAGGGTACGGAAACACCATATATTTT CASSATTGYGNTIYF
TRBJ1-1 . . TRBV27 TGTGCCAGCAGTTTATCGGGTCGGGGGAGAAACACTGAAGCTTTCTTT CASSLSGRGRNTEAFF
TRBJ1-1 TRBD1 . TRBV10-3 TGTGCCATCAGCTCGGCTCAGGGGGCTGAAGCTTTCTTT CAISSAQGAEAFF
TRBJ2-2 . few TRBV6-6 TGTGCCAGCAGGTACAATCGACAGTCTACCGGGGAGCTGTTTTTT CASRYNRQSTGELFF
TRBJ1-2 . . TRBV30 TGTGCCTGGAGTGTTGGAATAGGGGGAGCTGGCTACACCTTC CAWSVGIGGAGYTF
TRBJ1-2 TRBD1 . TRBV6-1 TGTGCCAGCAGTGAGACGGACAGGTACTATGGCTACACCTTC CASSETDRYYGYTF
TRBJ1-5 TRBD1 once TRBV19 TGTGCCAGTAGTATTTCAGACCTCCGGACAGGGGAGGGAAGTAGCAATCAGCCCCAGCATTTT CASSISDLRTGEGSSNQPQHF
TRBJ2-7 . few TRBV9 TGTGCCAGCAGCCCAAGGGGTGACATCCTTTCCTACGAGCAGTACTTC CASSPRGDILSYEQYF
TRBJ1-1 . . TRBV18 TGTGCCAGCTCACGACAGGTGAACACTGAAGCTTTCTTT CASSRQVNTEAFF
TRBJ2-1 . . TRBV4-2 TGTGCCAGCAGCCAAGCAGGGGCGGGGGCCTGGGGTGAGCAGTTCTTC CASSQAGAGAWGEQFF
TRBJ2-7 . . TRBV7-9 TGTGCCAGCAGCTTAGCGTACGGCTACGAGCAGTACTTC CASSLAYGYEQYF
TRBJ1-2 TRBD1 . TRBV5-1 TGCGCCAGCAGCTTGAACCCGGGACAGGGATTTAACTATGGCTACACCTTC CASSLNPGQGFNYGYTF
TRBJ2-7 . few TRBV13 TGTGCCAGCAGCTTAGGGTTCCCCAACTCCTACGAGCAGTACTTC CASSLGFPNSYEQYF
TRBJ1-1 . . TRBV5-8 TGTGCCAGCAGCTTGACAGGCCTTGAAGCTTTCTTT CASSLTGLEAFF
TRBJ2-5 TRBD2 . TRBV5-6 TGTGCCAGCAGCGGACTAGCGGGGGGCTGGGGGAAAGAGACCCAGTACTTC CASSGLAGGWGKETQYF
TRBJ2-2 TRBD1 . TRBV25-1 TGTGCCAGTAAACCGACAGGGCCCGGGGAGCTGTTTTTT CASKPTGPGELFF
TRBJ1-3 . . TRBV4-2 TGTGCCAGCAGCCAAGTTTATGTCGGCACCATATATTTT CASSQVYVGTIYF
TRBJ2-7 TRBD1 . TRBV7-9 TGTGCCAGCAGCCCCAGGACAGGGACCGGCTACGAGCAGTACTTC CASSPRTGTGYEQYF
TRBJ2-1 . . TRBV15 TGTGCCACCAGCAGAGATAAGCGGGCGAGGGATGAGCAGTTCTTC CATSRDKRARDEQFF
TRBJ2-7 . . TRBV13 TGTGCCAGCAGCGCTGTGGGGCTAGGGTCCCCGTCATACGAGCAGTACTTC CASSAVGLGSPSYEQYF
TRBJ1-2 TRBD1 . TRBV7-9 TGTGCCAGCAGCCAAGCGACAGGGAATGGCTACACCTTC CASSQATGNGYTF
TRBJ2-5 . . TRBV5-1 TGCGCCAGCAGGTTACAGGGAAGGGAGACCCAGTACTTC CASRLQGRETQYF
TRBJ2-2 TRBD2 . TRBV6-1 TGTGCCAGCACCCGACTAGCGGGGGGCACCGGGGAGCTGTTTTTT CASTRLAGGTGELFF
TRBJ1-5 . few TRBV19 TGTGCCAGTAGTATAATGTCGACCGGGAGGGATCCCCAGCATTTT CASSIMSTGRDPQHF
TRBJ1-6 . . TRBV7-9 TGTGCCAGCAGCTTAGAAAGCGGCCCCCTCCACTTT CASSLESGPLHF
TRBJ1-1 . . TRBV10-3 TGTGCCATCATGAGCGGGCAGGGAGGGACTGAAGCTTTCTTT CAIMSGQGGTEAFF